This T cell receptor beta chain was sequenced for a study of vaccination and CD4 T cells after COVID-19. About the research overall: The makeup of the convalescents was six males and four females, two of them Hispanic. Overlapping spike peptides of SARS-CoV-2, HCoV-NL63, HCoV-OC43 and HCoV-229E stimulated the cells.

The Oncomine TCR Beta short-read assay was applied to DNA of cultured CD4+ T cells. Using its own MiXCR run on the PCR reads, TCRdb lists one record per CDR3 protein. The repertoire has about 17,000 distinct CDR3 sequences, roughly 60% of them found once; the top ten carry around 10%. Remarks on this clonotype: The antigen is unknown.

Treatment denoted: roughly ten-day PBMC culture with coronavirus spike peptide pools or control peptides (ViraFEST assay). ViraFEST used peptide pools to expand antigen-specific T cells and subsequently sequenced their TCRs. CD4+ T cells were isolated by negative selection after about ten days of culture. This TCR was recovered from a human donor who had recovered from COVID-19. The sequencing sample was made of CD4+ T cells from blood, cultured in vitro.

In nucleotides, the CDR3 is TGTGCCAGTAGTATGTTCAGTATGAACACTGAAGCTTTCTTT. Translating it yields CASSMFSMNTEAFF. The chain couples TRBV19 to TRBJ1-1, with D unresolved. Deletions cut 3 bases from V and 0 bases from J, with 8 bases between. Germline CDR1 is LNHDA and CDR2 is SQIVND (reference sequence). The CDR3 is made up of 14 amino acids.